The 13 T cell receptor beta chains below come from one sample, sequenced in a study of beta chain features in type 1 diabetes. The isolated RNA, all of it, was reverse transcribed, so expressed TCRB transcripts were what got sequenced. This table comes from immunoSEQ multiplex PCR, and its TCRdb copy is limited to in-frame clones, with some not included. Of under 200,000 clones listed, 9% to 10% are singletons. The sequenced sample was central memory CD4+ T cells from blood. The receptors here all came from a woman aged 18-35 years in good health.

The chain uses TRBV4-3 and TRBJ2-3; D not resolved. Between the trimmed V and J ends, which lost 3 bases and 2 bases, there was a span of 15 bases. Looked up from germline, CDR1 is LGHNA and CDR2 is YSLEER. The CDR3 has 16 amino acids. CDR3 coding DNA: TGCGCCAGCAGCCAGATCGACATCTTCTTCACAGATACGCAGTATTTT. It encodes CASSQIDIFFTDTQYF.

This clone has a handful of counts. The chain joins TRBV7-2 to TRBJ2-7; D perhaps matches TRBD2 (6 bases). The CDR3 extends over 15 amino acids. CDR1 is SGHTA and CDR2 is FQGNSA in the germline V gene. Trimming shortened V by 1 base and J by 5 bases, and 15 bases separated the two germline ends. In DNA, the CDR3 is TGTGCCAGCAGCTTAGGACTAGTCTCCAAAAACGAGCAGTACTTC. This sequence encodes CASSLGLVSKNEQYF.

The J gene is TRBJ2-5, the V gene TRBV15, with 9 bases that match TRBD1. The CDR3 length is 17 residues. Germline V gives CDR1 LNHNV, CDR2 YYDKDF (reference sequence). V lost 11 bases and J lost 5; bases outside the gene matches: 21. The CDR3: CAHNGRRDRDHEETQYF. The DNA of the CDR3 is TGTGCCCATAACGGTCGAAGGGACAGGGATCACGAGGAGACCCAGTACTTC.

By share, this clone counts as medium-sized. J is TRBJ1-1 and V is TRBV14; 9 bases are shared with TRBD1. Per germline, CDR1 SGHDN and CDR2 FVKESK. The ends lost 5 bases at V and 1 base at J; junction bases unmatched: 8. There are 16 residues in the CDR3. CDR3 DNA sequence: TGTGCCAGCAGCGACCGGGACAGGGTTACGAACACTGAAGCTTTCTTT. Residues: CASSDRDRVTNTEAFF.

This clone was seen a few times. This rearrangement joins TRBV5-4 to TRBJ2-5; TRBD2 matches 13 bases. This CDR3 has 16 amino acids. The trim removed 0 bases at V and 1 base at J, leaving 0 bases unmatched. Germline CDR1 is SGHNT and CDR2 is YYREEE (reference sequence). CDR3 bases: TGTGCCAGCAGCTTGGGGACTAGCGGGGGCCAAGAGACCCAGTACTTC. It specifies CASSLGTSGGQETQYF.

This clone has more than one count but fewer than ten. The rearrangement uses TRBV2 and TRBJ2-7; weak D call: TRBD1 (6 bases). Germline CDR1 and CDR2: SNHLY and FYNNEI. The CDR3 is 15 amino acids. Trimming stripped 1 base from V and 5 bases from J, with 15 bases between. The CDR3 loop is CASSEDGRGINEQYF. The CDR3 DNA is TGTGCCAGCAGTGAAGACGGCAGGGGTATCAACGAGCAGTACTTC. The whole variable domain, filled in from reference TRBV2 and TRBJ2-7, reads EPEVTQTPSHQVTQMGQEVILRCVPISNHLYFYWYRQILGQKVEFLVSFYNNEISEKSEIFDDQFSVERPDGSNFTLKIRSTKLEDSAMYFCASSEDGRGINEQYFGPGTRLTVT.

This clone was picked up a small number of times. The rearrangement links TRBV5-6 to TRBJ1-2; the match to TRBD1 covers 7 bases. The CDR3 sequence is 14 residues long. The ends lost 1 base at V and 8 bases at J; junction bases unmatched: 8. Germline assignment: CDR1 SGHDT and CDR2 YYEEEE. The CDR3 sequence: CASSLIDTGVGYTF. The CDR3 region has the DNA TGTGCCAGCAGCTTGATAGATACAGGGGTCGGCTACACCTTC. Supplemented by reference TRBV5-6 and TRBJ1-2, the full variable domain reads DAGVTQSPTHLIKTRGQQVTLRCSPKSGHDTVSWYQQALGQGPQFIFQYYEEEERQRGNFPDRFSGHQFPNYSSELNVNALLLGDSALYLCASSLIDTGVGYTFGSGTRLTVV.

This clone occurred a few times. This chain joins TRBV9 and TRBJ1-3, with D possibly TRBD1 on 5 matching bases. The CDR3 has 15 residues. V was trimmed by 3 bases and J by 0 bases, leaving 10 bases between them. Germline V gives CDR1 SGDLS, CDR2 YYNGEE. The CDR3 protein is CASSEGINSGNTIYF. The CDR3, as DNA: TGTGCCAGCAGCGAGGGGATCAACTCTGGAAACACCATATATTTT.

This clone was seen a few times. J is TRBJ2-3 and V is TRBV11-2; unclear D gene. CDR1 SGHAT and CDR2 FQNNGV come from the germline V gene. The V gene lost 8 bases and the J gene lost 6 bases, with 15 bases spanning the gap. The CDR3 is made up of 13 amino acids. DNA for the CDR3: TGTGCCAGCGACCCCGCCCTCGGGGATACGCAGTATTTT. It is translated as CASDPALGDTQYF.

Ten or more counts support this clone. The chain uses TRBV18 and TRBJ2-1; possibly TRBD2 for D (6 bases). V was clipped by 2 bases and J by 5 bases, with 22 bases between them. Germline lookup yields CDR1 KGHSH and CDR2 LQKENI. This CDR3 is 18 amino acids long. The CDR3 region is CASSPNSLLLGGHNEQFF. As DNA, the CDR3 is TGTGCCAGCTCACCAAACTCTCTTCTCCTGGGGGGACACAATGAGCAGTTCTTC.

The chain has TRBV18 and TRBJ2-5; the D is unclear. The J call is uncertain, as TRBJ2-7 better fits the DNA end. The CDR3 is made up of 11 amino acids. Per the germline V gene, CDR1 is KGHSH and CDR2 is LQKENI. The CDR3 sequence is CASSPRSEQYF. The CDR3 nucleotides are TGTGCCAGCTCACCTCGGAGCGAGCAGTACTTC.

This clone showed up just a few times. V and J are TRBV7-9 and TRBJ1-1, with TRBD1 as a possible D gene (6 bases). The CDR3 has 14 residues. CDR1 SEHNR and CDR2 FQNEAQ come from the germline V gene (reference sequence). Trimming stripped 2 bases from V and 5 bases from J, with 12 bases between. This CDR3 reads CASSLRQGSTEAFF. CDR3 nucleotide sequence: TGTGCCAGCAGCTTAAGGCAGGGGAGTACTGAAGCTTTCTTT.

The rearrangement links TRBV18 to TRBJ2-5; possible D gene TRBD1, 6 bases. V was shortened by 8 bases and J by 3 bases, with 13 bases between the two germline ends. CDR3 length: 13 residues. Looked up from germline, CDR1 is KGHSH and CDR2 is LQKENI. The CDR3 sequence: CASTTGLEETQYF. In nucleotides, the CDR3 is TGTGCCAGCACTACAGGGCTGGAAGAGACCCAGTACTTC.